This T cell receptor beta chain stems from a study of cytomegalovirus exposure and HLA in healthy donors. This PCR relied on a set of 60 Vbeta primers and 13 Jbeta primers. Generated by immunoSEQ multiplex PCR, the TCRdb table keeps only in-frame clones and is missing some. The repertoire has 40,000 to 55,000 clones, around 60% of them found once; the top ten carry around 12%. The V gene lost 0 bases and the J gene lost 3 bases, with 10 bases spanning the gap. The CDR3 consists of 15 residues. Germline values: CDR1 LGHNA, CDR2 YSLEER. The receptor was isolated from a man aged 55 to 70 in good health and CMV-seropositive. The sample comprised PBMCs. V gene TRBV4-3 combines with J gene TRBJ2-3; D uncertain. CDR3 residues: CASSQDWAVTDTQYF. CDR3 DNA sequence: TGCGCCAGCAGCCAAGATTGGGCAGTGACAGATACGCAGTATTTT.